This TCR beta chain comes out of a study of blood T cell repertoires in COVID-19. Study-level information: Sites in the United States, Italy and Spain provided acute and convalescent COVID-19 samples.

This clone was picked up a small number of times. The data were produced by immunoSEQ multiplex PCR, yet TCRdb's version contains in-frame clones alone and is incomplete. The top ten clones hold around 8.2% of a sample with 150,000 or so clones, around 84% of them seen once. Per the germline V gene, CDR1 is LNHDA and CDR2 is SQIVND (reference sequence). V gave up 4 bases and J gave up 2 bases, with 15 bases separating them. The CDR3 extends over 15 amino acids. The chain joins TRBV19 to TRBJ2-7; TRBD2 might be the D (6 bases). The receptor was isolated from a woman aged 55-69 years with acute or convalescent COVID-19. Sample: peripheral blood. CDR3 protein: CASSTLWDFPYEQYF. In DNA, the CDR3 is TGTGCCAGTAGTACGCTATGGGACTTCCCCTACGAGCAGTACTTC.